This T cell receptor (beta chain) emerged from a study of identical twins. Study-level results: Beta out-of-frame twin sharing showed a weaker excess. Zero-insertion results could be subject to partial confounding by invariant MAIT and iNKT cells.

Healthy Caucasians made up all donors. To note about this clonotype: Its cognate antigen is unknown.

TCRdb re-analysed the 5' RACE reads in MiXCR, keeping a single row per CDR3 protein. The sample carries more than 1.5 million distinct CDR3 sequences, about 32% recorded once. Germline lookup yields CDR1 LGHNT and CDR2 FRNRAP. Trimming stripped 0 bases from V and 0 bases from J, with 11 bases between. CDR3 size: 16 residues. This receptor was identified in a newborn girl in good health. The chain uses TRBV12-5 and TRBJ1-1; no clear D. The specimen was cord blood. CDR3 sequence: CASGLVLPELNTEAFF. Written as DNA, the CDR3 is TGTGCTAGTGGTTTGGTACTCCCAGAACTGAACACTGAAGCTTTCTTT.